The sequence of this T cell receptor beta chain was determined in a study of T cell responses to AZD1222 COVID-19 vaccine. The sample holds one count of this clone. Produced via immunoSEQ multiplex PCR; TCRdb's table is partial and in-frame only. The profile shows roughly 170,000 clones, 94% of them singletons. Researchers grouped second doses given at about 4 or about 12 weeks into one pool. The TCR was taken from an adult who received the AZD1222 COVID-19 vaccine. This material consisted of peripheral blood, taken 28 days after the second AZD1222 dose.

The DNA for the CDR3 is TGTGCCATCGCCGGGACAGTAAATGAAAAACTGTTTTTT. Its protein product is CAIAGTVNEKLFF. The chain combines TRBV10-3 with TRBJ1-4; 7 bases map to TRBD1. The trim removed 8 bases at V and 5 bases at J, leaving 5 bases unmatched. In germline, CDR1 is ENHRY, CDR2 SYGVKD. The CDR3 extends over 13 amino acids.